These 10 T cell receptor beta chains originate from one sample sequenced in a study of blood T cells in healthy people across ages. The second PCR ran about 6 to 11 cycles with a sample-barcoded 5' primer and J-beta primers. Via MiXCR, TCRdb re-called the 5' RACE reads, giving one row per CDR3 protein. This table holds 1.6 million or so distinct CDR3 sequences, roughly a third found once. Specimen: blood. These receptors came from a woman in her thirties in good health.

The chain is built from TRBV5-1 and TRBJ2-7, with 8 bases fitting TRBD1. J gave up 5 bases and V 4 bases, and 11 bases lay outside the gene matches. The CDR3 sequence is 15 residues long. Germline CDR1 reads SGHRS; CDR2 reads YFSETQ. The CDR3 protein is CASSPLQTGAHEQYF. The CDR3 region has the DNA TGCGCCAGCAGCCCTTTACAGACAGGGGCCCACGAGCAGTACTTC. Supplemented by reference TRBV5-1 and TRBJ2-7, the full variable domain reads KAGVTQTPRYLIKTRGQQVTLSCSPISGHRSVSWYQQTPGQGLQFLFEYFSETQRNKGNFPGRFSGRQFSNSRSEMNVSTLELGDSALYLCASSPLQTGAHEQYFGPGTRLTVT.

This clonotype was seen more than once but under ten times. V gene TRBV28 combines with J gene TRBJ2-5; 8 nucleotides agree with TRBD2. In germline, CDR1 is MDHEN, CDR2 SYDVKM. V shed 5 bases, J shed 5 bases, and the junction held 7 bases outside the gene matches. The CDR3 sequence is 14 residues long. CDR3 nucleotide sequence: TGTGCCAGCAGTACACCGGGGGGGCCGGAGACCCAGTACTTC. Translated, it gives CASSTPGGPETQYF.

Details on this clonotype: This may be a read error: a much more frequent sequence differs by one nucleotide. The chain has TRBV4-2 and TRBJ1-6; D unclear. The germline V gene has CDR1 LGHNA and CDR2 YNFKEQ. CDR3 size: 14 residues. V was cut by 1 base and J by 6 bases, with 7 bases left in between. CDR3 loop: CASSQGDPNSPLHF. The CDR3, as DNA: TGTGCCAGCAGCCAAGGAGATCCTAATTCACCCCTCCACTTT.

The rearrangement joins TRBV7-3 to TRBJ2-2; a possible D gene is TRBD2 (6 bases). The CDR3 loop spans 16 amino acids. The V gene's germline CDR1 is SGHTA and CDR2 FQGTGA. Trimming removed 2 bases at V and 4 bases at J, with 14 bases between. The CDR3 bases are TGTGCCAGCAGCTTATTCGGTAGCGGAGCCACCGGGGAGCTGTTTTTT. Protein: CASSLFGSGATGELFF.

This rearrangement joins TRBV20-1 to TRBJ2-7, with 8 nucleotides matching TRBD2. The DNA matches TRBJ2-4 better at its end, which makes the J call doubtful. Germline V gives CDR1 DFQATT, CDR2 SNEGSKA (reference sequence). CDR3 size: 14 residues. CDR3: CSAGGAAGVDIQYF. Here the CDR3 DNA reads TGCAGTGCAGGGGGAGCAGCGGGGGTGGACATTCAGTACTTC.

The chain joins TRBV5-6 to TRBJ2-2; 7 bases fit TRBD2. This CDR3 is 19 amino acids long. V dropped 2 bases and J dropped 5; count of bases not matched to a gene: 18. CDR1 is SGHDT and CDR2 is YYEEEE in the germline V gene. The CDR3 sequence: CASSLFDSAGEGSTGELFF. CDR3 nucleotides: TGTGCCAGCAGCTTATTCGACTCGGCGGGAGAGGGTTCGACCGGGGAGCTGTTTTTT.

V usage is TRBV5-1 and J usage is TRBJ2-3; no clear D gene. V was pared by 4 bases and J by 0 bases, with 15 bases between. The CDR3 covers 16 residues. In germline, CDR1 is SGHRS, CDR2 YFSETQ. This chain's CDR3 is CASSAKDGFSTDTQYF. Written as DNA, the CDR3 is TGCGCCAGCAGCGCAAAAGACGGTTTTAGCACAGATACGCAGTATTTT.

This clonotype appeared a few times. The V call is TRBV20-1, the J call TRBJ2-7, with 7 bases that match TRBD2. The trim removed 5 bases at V and 6 bases at J, leaving 10 bases unmatched. CDR3 length: 13 amino acids. CDR1 is DFQATT, CDR2 SNEGSKA, per germline (reference sequence). For the CDR3, the DNA is TGCAGTGCTCGGGGAGGGCTAGTCGGCGAGCAGTACTTC. Amino acids: CSARGGLVGEQYF.

About this clonotype: Compared with germline, one end of the junction differs, possibly owing to a read error. V usage is TRBV2 and J usage is TRBJ2-1; 9 nucleotides align to TRBD2. The CDR3 runs to 15 residues. The germline V gene has CDR1 SNHLY and CDR2 FYNNEI. CDR3 protein: CASRPRTSELRGQVF. The DNA for the CDR3 is TGTGCCAGCAGGCCCCGGACTAGCGAGTTAAGGGGGCAGGTCTTC.

This clonotype has just a few counts. The chain uses TRBV7-6 and TRBJ2-4; D may be TRBD2 (5 bases). Gene TRBJ2-7 matches the end of the DNA better, so the J call may be wrong. CDR1 and CDR2 (germline): SGHVS, FNYEAQ. This CDR3 comprises 14 residues. In DNA, the CDR3 is TGTGCCAGCAGCCCCGGACGGGATTGGTACGAGCAGTACTTC. As protein: CASSPGRDWYEQYF.